The text below deals with one T cell receptor (beta chain). Antigen specificity is unknown. Generated by immunoSEQ multiplex PCR, the TCRdb table keeps only in-frame clones and is missing some. The sample shows tens of thousands of clones, 82% of them seen only once. This entry comes from a study of a mutant IDH1 vaccine in newly diagnosed glioma. Time point described: week 47, end of study. Each dose of the vaccine consisted of 300 ug of mutant IDH1 20-mer peptide, with topical imiquimod. The sequences come from PBMCs, collected from a glioma patient whose treatment included an IDH1 peptide vaccine. The sequence was collected from a young man with glioma. Some clones in this sample may be carry-over from other donors' samples.

The CDR3 bases are TGTGCCCTCGGACAGGGCCAAATTGCAACTAATGAAAAACTGTTTTTT. Translated: CALGQGQIATNEKLFF. This rearrangement joins TRBV30 to TRBJ1-4, with 8 nucleotides matching TRBD1. Germline CDR1 GTSNPN, CDR2 SVGIG (reference sequence). V shed 8 bases, J shed 0 bases, and the junction held 11 bases outside the gene matches. CDR3 length: 16 amino acids.